The entry below describes one T cell receptor beta chain. The antigen is undetermined. The data were taken from a study of shared clonotypes between healthy human individuals. Deletions cut 7 bases from V and 6 bases from J, with 13 bases between. The V gene's germline CDR1 is LGHNT and CDR2 FRNRAP. The CDR3 consists of 13 residues. Notes on the study in general: When naive CD4 clonotypes were compared across several donors, about 4.8% were shared. Clonotypes shared by all four sorted-subset donors had higher generation probabilities than non-shared clonotypes. Rarefaction curves obtained for sorted subsets showed sequencing incomplete despite large depth.

In the study's own analysis: Junction-only sequences without quality scores were provided by ImmunoSEQ, so filtering was different. Some clones are missing from TCRdb's copy, which holds only in-frame ones; the method was immunoSEQ multiplex PCR. The V and J calls and clone size were taken over from that table, and D and trimming were inferred from the DNA. This sample carries about 1 million clones, approximately 72% of them seen once, and the ten largest clones take approximately 1.5%. This sequence joins TRBV12-5 and TRBJ2-1, with D possibly TRBD1 on 6 matching bases. Material for sequencing was memory CD4+ T cells sorted from blood. Regarding subset: CD45RA-negative fraction. This clonotype originated in a young man in good health. CDR3 sequence: CASESVGGNEQFF. CDR3 DNA sequence: TGTGCTAGTGAGTCGGTAGGGGGCAATGAGCAGTTCTTC. Variable domain in full (rest from reference TRBV12-5 and TRBJ2-1): DARVTQTPRHKVTEMGQEVTMRCQPILGHNTVFWYRQTMMQGLELLAYFRNRAPLDDSGMPKDRFSAEMPDATLATLKIQPSEPRDSAVYFCASESVGGNEQFFGPGTRLTVL.